These 21 T cell receptor beta chains share one sample of origin, sequenced in a study of blood T cell repertoires in COVID-19. Profiling relied on immunoSEQ multiplex PCR, and the TCRdb table lists in-frame clones only, not all of them. The sample contains 150,000 to 200,000 clones, roughly nine tenths of which appear only once. The sample taken for sequencing was peripheral blood. The source of these receptors is an older man with acute or convalescent COVID-19.

The chain couples TRBV7-6 to TRBJ2-5; 11 positions match TRBD2. The ends lost 6 bases at V and 5 bases at J; junction bases unmatched: 17. The CDR3 extends over 18 amino acids. The germline gives CDR1 SGHVS, CDR2 FNYEAQ. CDR3: CASSPSVATASGRETQYF. CDR3 in DNA: TGTGCCAGCAGTCCCTCAGTTGCAACAGCTAGCGGGAGGGAGACCCAGTACTTC.

This clone was detected only a few times. The chain joins TRBV19 to TRBJ1-5; no clear D gene. CDR3 length: 13 residues. With 4 bases removed from V and 0 bases from J, the gap between germline ends came to 4 bases. The germline V gene has CDR1 LNHDA and CDR2 SQIVND (reference sequence). The CDR3 is CASSSNSNQPQHF. The CDR3 bases are TGTGCCAGTAGTAGTAATAGCAATCAGCCCCAGCATTTT. Full variable domain (rest looked up from reference TRBV19 and TRBJ1-5): DGGITQSPKYLFRKEGQNVTLSCEQNLNHDAMYWYRQDPGQGLRLIYYSQIVNDFQKGDIAEGYSVSREKKESFPLTVTSAQKNPTAFYLCASSSNSNQPQHFGDGTRLSIL.

A few counts support this clone. This rearrangement joins TRBV2 to TRBJ2-1; 8 nucleotides agree with TRBD1. Germline values: CDR1 SNHLY, CDR2 FYNNEI. V lost 7 bases and J lost 5; bases outside the gene matches: 4. The CDR3 loop spans 13 amino acids. The CDR3, as DNA: TGTGCCAGCAACCCGGACAGGGACAATGAGCAGTTCTTC. Amino acid sequence: CASNPDRDNEQFF.

V gene TRBV7-8 combines with J gene TRBJ2-7, with 11 bases fitting TRBD1. Germline CDR1 SGHVS, CDR2 FQNEAQ. The CDR3 extends over 15 amino acids. The V and J ends lost 3 bases and 7 bases, in that order; junction bases with no gene match: 8. The CDR3 region has the DNA TGTGCCAGCAGCTTCGGAGGGACAGGGGGTGGGGAGCAGTACTTC. Its protein product is CASSFGGTGGGEQYF.

The CDR3 DNA follows: TGTGCCAGCAGTCCTCAGGGGGCCGACACGGTGGGCTACACCTTC. Its translation: CASSPQGADTVGYTF. This chain uses TRBV28 with TRBJ1-2; 8 nucleotides line up with TRBD1. The germline V gene encodes CDR1 MDHEN and CDR2 SYDVKM. With 5 bases clipped from V and 8 bases from J, the junction kept 13 bases outside the gene matches. The CDR3 has 15 amino acids.

The J gene is TRBJ1-5, the V gene TRBV7-8; D gene uncertain. Germline V gene sequence: CDR1 SGHVS, CDR2 FQNEAQ. The CDR3 runs to 15 residues. V dropped 1 base and J dropped 3 bases, with 10 bases sitting between them. CDR3 nucleotides: TGTGCCAGCAGCTTAGTTCCCAGTCCCAATCAGCCCCAGCATTTT. Translated, it gives CASSLVPSPNQPQHF.

The chain combines TRBV3-1 (or the pseudogene TRBV3-2) with TRBJ2-1; D is unclear. Germline V lookup: CDR1 LGHDT, CDR2 YNNKEL (reference sequence). Trimming stripped 4 bases from V and 4 bases from J, with 5 bases between. CDR3 size: 12 residues. Written as DNA, the CDR3 is TGTGCCAGCAGCCGAGTATACAATGAGCAGTTCTTC. Protein product: CASSRVYNEQFF.

This clone occurred once. The chain is built from TRBV5-1 and TRBJ2-1; 7 bases are shared with TRBD2. Trimming took 4 bases from V and 9 from J; bases not matched to a gene: 19. This CDR3 has 17 amino acids. CDR1 is SGHRS, CDR2 YFSETQ, per germline. CDR3 nucleotides: TGCGCCAGCAGCATGCTGTTGAGCGGGGTCCCGGGCAGTGAGCAGTTCTTC. This gives the protein CASSMLLSGVPGSEQFF.

The CDR3 sequence is CASSFGGGLEAFF. CDR3 bases: TGTGCCAGCAGTTTTGGAGGGGGCCTTGAAGCTTTCTTT. The chain joins TRBV12-3 or TRBV12-4 to TRBJ1-1; 7 positions agree with TRBD1. The CDR3 contains 13 residues. The J segment lost 7 bases and the V segment lost 3 bases, leaving 5 bases of the junction unmatched.

The chain couples TRBV19 to TRBJ1-1; D uncertain. This CDR3 region has 12 residues. Germline lookup yields CDR1 LNHDA and CDR2 SQIVND (reference sequence). V lost 2 bases and J 6 bases, leaving 7 bases between the germline ends. For the CDR3, the DNA is TGTGCCAGTAGTATATGGAGTGCTGAAGCTTTCTTT. It yields the protein CASSIWSAEAFF.

The chain employs TRBV2 and TRBJ2-6; maybe TRBD2 (6 bases). Germline V CDR1 and CDR2: SNHLY, FYNNEI. CDR3 length: 16 residues. V was trimmed by 4 bases and J by 2 bases, leaving 12 bases between them. The CDR3, as DNA: TGTGCCAGCAGTGGACTAGGCAAAGCTGGGGCCAACGTCCTGACTTTC. Translating gives CASSGLGKAGANVLTF.

This chain joins TRBV5-1 and TRBJ1-1, with D uncertain. V dropped 0 bases and J dropped 0 bases, with 9 bases sitting between them. CDR1 SGHRS and CDR2 YFSETQ come from the germline V gene. This CDR3 is 15 amino acids long. The CDR3 coding sequence is TGCGCCAGCAGCTTGGACCTTCAGGTGAACACTGAAGCTTTCTTT. It codes for CASSLDLQVNTEAFF.

The chain links TRBV28 to TRBJ2-2; no clear D. The CDR3 is 12 amino acids. Germline V gene data show CDR1 as MDHEN and CDR2 as SYDVKM. V was trimmed by 4 bases and J by 11 bases, leaving 11 bases between them. CDR3 DNA: TGTGCCAGCAGTTCCAGGCAGGCCGAGCTGTTTTTT. Amino acids: CASSSRQAELFF.

The chain carries TRBV7-2 and TRBJ2-7; TRBD2 matches at 9 bases. The CDR3 runs 15 residues. V trimming: 3 bases; J trimming: 1 base; junction bases outside the gene matches: 4. From germline, CDR1 is SGHTA and CDR2 FQGNSA. The CDR3: CASSLVAGDSYEQYF. The CDR3 DNA reads TGTGCCAGCAGCTTGGTAGCGGGGGATTCCTACGAGCAGTACTTC.

The chain recombines TRBV12-5 with TRBJ1-4, with D perhaps TRBD1 (5 bases). The CDR3 has 16 residues. Germline V gives CDR1 LGHNT, CDR2 FRNRAP. Trimming pared 2 bases from V and 0 bases from J, leaving 10 bases between. Here the CDR3 DNA reads TGTGCTAGTGGTTTGTCCAGGGTTGCAACTAATGAAAAACTGTTTTTT. This gives the protein CASGLSRVATNEKLFF.

V and J are TRBV18 and TRBJ1-5; no clear D. The germline V and J ends were trimmed by 3 bases and 4 bases, with 16 bases remaining between them. The germline gives CDR1 KGHSH, CDR2 LQKENI. The CDR3 is 16 amino acids. CDR3 coding DNA: TGTGCCAGCTCACCGGCGAGGACGGGGAATAATCAGCCCCAGCATTTT. Protein product: CASSPARTGNNQPQHF.

The chain recombines TRBV28 with TRBJ1-2; D gene unclear. The CDR3 sequence is 15 residues long. V lost 6 bases and J 0 bases, leaving 14 bases between the germline ends. Germline CDR1 is MDHEN and CDR2 is SYDVKM. The CDR3 bases are TGTGCCAGCAGCCAAGCGGGGTTTACTAACTATGGCTACACCTTC. This encodes CASSQAGFTNYGYTF.

The chain has TRBV3-1 (or the pseudogene TRBV3-2) and TRBJ2-7; TRBD1 agrees at 8 bases. V gave up 0 bases and J gave up 2 bases; unmatched junction bases: 12. Germline values: CDR1 LGHDT, CDR2 YNNKEL (reference sequence). This CDR3 spans 18 amino acids. CDR3 DNA: TGTGCCAGCAGCCAAGATCTAATTGTAGGGACAGGAGCCTACGAGCAGTACTTC. Translated, it gives CASSQDLIVGTGAYEQYF.

The V gene is TRBV28, the J gene TRBJ1-6; TRBD1 is a possible D gene (5 bases). The CDR3 sequence is 12 residues long. Trimming pared 4 bases from V and 10 bases from J, leaving 8 bases between. Germline-derived CDR1 and CDR2 are MDHEN and SYDVKM. Written as DNA, the CDR3 is TGTGCCAGCAGTTCCCGGGGGTCACCCCTCCACTTT. It encodes CASSSRGSPLHF. The full variable domain, rest sourced from reference TRBV28 and TRBJ1-6, is DVKVTQSSRYLVKRTGEKVFLECVQDMDHENMFWYRQDPGLGLRLIYFSYDVKMKEKGDIPEGYSVSREKKERFSLILESASTNQTSMYLCASSSRGSPLHFGNGTRLTVT.

This clone has just one count. The chain couples TRBV6-2 or TRBV6-3 to TRBJ1-1; 7 bases are shared with TRBD1. This CDR3 has 18 amino acids. CDR1 and CDR2 from the germline V gene are MNHEY and SVGEGT. V was pared by 0 bases and J by 5 bases, with 15 bases of the junction left unmatched. The CDR3: CASSYSPDRLGGRTEAFF. The DNA of the CDR3 is TGTGCCAGCAGTTACTCGCCGGACAGGCTCGGAGGAAGGACTGAAGCTTTCTTT.

The V call is TRBV24-1, the J call TRBJ1-2; D remains unclear. This CDR3 contains 17 residues. The germline V and J ends were trimmed by 0 bases and 0 bases, with 13 bases remaining between them. The V gene's germline CDR1 is KGHDR and CDR2 SFDVKD. The CDR3 DNA is TGTGCCACCAGTGATTTGCGGGAAGGGCCTCCTAACTATGGCTACACCTTC. It specifies CATSDLREGPPNYGYTF.